This paragraph covers one TCR beta chain sequence. The antigen it recognizes is unknown. No much larger clone is present one base from it, and per-base qualities are unavailable. The source of the sample is a study of blood T cell repertoires in COVID-19 (dated by TCRdb to 2020 to 2021). Regarding the study in general: Samples covering the acute and convalescent phases of COVID-19 were provided by collaborators in the United States, Italy and Spain. The material from the prospective study consisted of cDNA or gDNA derived from T cells, B-cell-depleted T cells, or PBMCs. The dataset comprised deeply sampled blood TCRbeta repertoires from subjects exposed to, actively infected with, or recovered from COVID-19. The repertoires were released in a freely available public database meant as a resource for research on the immune response to SARS-CoV-2. Samples were obtained from the ongoing ImmuneRACE study (first 160 participants) and from 1,000 to 1,500 subjects provided by 6 global collaborators. Nearly every sample came with metadata listing a de-identified subject ID, COVID-19 status, age in years and sex. HLA class I and class II types, where available, came from metadata supplied by the sample provider rather than from assay-based typing.

Here is what the overall study found, with its caveats: The amount of clinical and demographic metadata varied by source and participant and was provided uncurated.

V is cut by 8 bases and J by 5 bases, and the space between the germline ends is 19 bases. Including the terminal cysteine and phenylalanine, the CDR3 comprises 14 residues. The CDR3 DNA has 42 bases and is translated from base 1. Per the germline V gene (reference sequence), LGHDT is the CDR1 and YNNKEL is the CDR2. TCRbeta CDR3 regions were amplified from genomic DNA by means of the immunoSEQ Assay, a bias-controlled multiplex PCR. On the authors' methods: The number of nucleated cells in each sample was estimated from the amplification of reference gene primers within the assay. To quantify the absolute abundance of each unique TCRbeta CDR3 rearrangement, sequence reads were collapsed and filtered. For each sample, productive Simpson clonality was calculated as the square root of Simpson's diversity index across productive rearrangements. TCRdb holds this immuneACCESS table with in-frame rearrangements only. Some clones are missing; in checked studies, unresolved V genes explain under half, and the rest has no known cause. V, J and clone size derive from that table, while D and trimming were established from the DNA sequence. Present in this sample are under 95,000 clones, around 79% of which were seen just once. About 5.7% of the sample is in the top ten clones.

The collaborating institutions used their own protocols to collect whole blood in K2EDTA tubes. Collaborator samples were shipped for TCRbeta analysis as frozen whole blood, isolated PBMCs, or DNA extracted from either sample type. This chain is built from TRBV3-1 (or the pseudogene TRBV3-2) and TRBJ2-7; matching of 6 bases hints at TRBD2 as the D gene. The clonotype originates from a man aged 45 to 65 with active or convalescent COVID-19. Sequencing was performed on peripheral blood. The DNA sequence is given as TGTGCCAGCTCCGGAACGGGGGAATGGGACGAGCAGTACTTC. Translated, it reads CASSGTGEWDEQYF.